Here is one T cell receptor beta chain with its context. At one of its ends the junction is not consistent with the germline gene, which may arise from a read error. This entry is derived from a study of identical twins. Germline assignment: CDR1 LGHDT and CDR2 YNNKEL (reference sequence). The CDR3 is 17 amino acids. MiXCR was run by TCRdb on the 5' RACE reads, yielding one entry per CDR3 protein. The table lists about 220,000 distinct CDR3 sequences, approximately 7.3% of them singletons. The same data also contributed to another study, on yellow fever vaccine responses in identical twins.

This chain connects TRBV3-1 to TRBJ2-1; D is possibly TRBD1 or TRBD2 (5 bases each). The specimen was CD8+ T cells sorted from blood. The TCR sequence derives from a woman younger than 30 in good health. As DNA, the CDR3 is TGTGCCCGCAGCCAACCTGGGACGGGAAGCTCCTACAATGAGCAGTTCTTC. This translates into CARSQPGTGSSYNEQFF.